Listed below are T cell receptor beta chains from one sample, sequenced in a study of early T cells in non-severe SARS-CoV-2 infection. TCRdb called the 5' RACE reads again in MiXCR, with one record for every CDR3 protein. The data show about 64,000 distinct CDR3 sequences, with less than 20% seen just once and roughly 9% held by the top ten. Here the sequenced sample was whole blood, taken at baseline. The receptors come from an adult who was a healthcare worker with PCR-confirmed SARS-CoV-2 infection or an uninfected control (not recorded which). Both conserved end residues are part of each CDR3. The D gene is left open where the match is weak. Some rows mark clone size as missing; the rest say once, few, many or name a class of expanded clone.

>TRBJ1-1|NA|NA|TRBV6-1
TGTGCCGGCGCGGACAGAGTTAACATGAACACTGAAGCTTTCTTT
CAGADRVNMNTEAFF
>TRBJ2-5|many|NA|TRBV10-1
TGCGCCAGCAGTGAGTCCGCCGGGGTGGAGACCCAGTACTTC
CASSESAGVETQYF
>TRBJ1-5|few|NA|TRBV20-1
TGCAGTGCTAGTTTTAGCAATCAGCCCCAGCATTTT
CSASFSNQPQHF
>TRBJ1-4|NA|NA|TRBV28
TGTGCCACCTGGAGGGTTGGAGCGGAAAAACTGTTTTTT
CATWRVGAEKLFF
>TRBJ2-3|NA|NA|TRBV9
TGTGCCAGCAGCGTAGGTCTGGCGGGACTTCGTACAGATACGCAGTATTTT
CASSVGLAGLRTDTQYF
>TRBJ1-2|many|TRBD1|TRBV18
TGTGCCAGCTCAGTTGGGACAGGGATCTATGGCTACACCTTC
CASSVGTGIYGYTF
>TRBJ1-2|NA|NA|TRBV30
TGTGCCTGGAGTGTACACGGGGTTTACTATGGCTACACCTTC
CAWSVHGVYYGYTF
>TRBJ2-5|NA|TRBD1|TRBV18
TGTGCCAGCTCACCGGGACAGGGCATGGAGACCCAGTACTTC
CASSPGQGMETQYF
>TRBJ2-1|NA|NA|TRBV5-1
TGCGCCAGCAGCTTGGATGGCGGGGCCTACAATGAGCAGTTCTTC
CASSLDGGAYNEQFF
>TRBJ1-1|NA|TRBD1|TRBV18
TGTGCCAGCTCACTAGATACAGGGGGTGACACTGAAGCTTTCTTT
CASSLDTGGDTEAFF
>TRBJ2-3|many|TRBD2|TRBV20-1
TGCAGTGCTGATCGACTAGCGGGAGACACAGATACGCAGTATTTT
CSADRLAGDTDTQYF
>TRBJ2-3|many|NA|TRBV11-2
TGTGCCAGCAGCCAACAGGGAGATACGCAGTATTTT
CASSQQGDTQYF
>TRBJ1-2|few|NA|TRBV6-5
TGTGCCAGCGGTAGGGCGCGCACCTATGGCTACACCTTC
CASGRARTYGYTF
>TRBJ2-3|few|TRBD2|TRBV20-1
TGCAGTGCTGTCCCCGGGACTACCAGCACAGATACGCAGTATTTT
CSAVPGTTSTDTQYF
>TRBJ2-7|NA|NA|TRBV29-1
TGCAGCGTGAAGGACAGCTACGAGCAGTACTTC
CSVKDSYEQYF
>TRBJ2-7|few|NA|TRBV2
TGTGCCAGCAACCGAGACCTAGCCGAGCAGTACTTC
CASNRDLAEQYF
>TRBJ2-1|NA|TRBD2|TRBV5-1
TGCGCCAGCAGCCCCGGACTAGCGGTATACAATGAGCAGTTCTTC
CASSPGLAVYNEQFF
>TRBJ2-3|NA|TRBD1|TRBV4-1
TGCGCCAGCAGCCACCACGGGACAGGGAGCACAGATACGCAGTATTTT
CASSHHGTGSTDTQYF
>TRBJ2-4|NA|NA|TRBV2
TGTGCCAGCAGCGCATACATTCAGTACTTC
CASSAYIQYF
>TRBJ2-5|few|NA|TRBV5-5
TGTGCCAGCAGCCTGGTACCGGGACAAGGACAAGAGACCCAGTACTTC
CASSLVPGQGQETQYF
>TRBJ2-3|few|NA|TRBV27
TGTGCCAGCAGTACTGGGGGCACAGATACGCAGTATTTT
CASSTGGTDTQYF
>TRBJ2-3|few|NA|TRBV27
TGTGCCAGCAGTTTAGGGTGGGGGCTGACAGATACGCAGTATTTT
CASSLGWGLTDTQYF
>TRBJ1-1|few|NA|TRBV12-3/TRBV12-4
TGTGCCAGCACCCCCGTTACTGTGGATAACACTGAAGCTTTCTTT
CASTPVTVDNTEAFF
>TRBJ2-1|NA|TRBD1|TRBV12-3/TRBV12-4
TGTGCCAGCAGCTCCGGACAGGGGGCTTCGAATGAGCAGTTCTTC
CASSSGQGASNEQFF
>TRBJ2-5|few|NA|TRBV5-4
TGTGCCAGCAGCCTGGGACTCCGAGAGACCCAGTACTTC
CASSLGLRETQYF
>TRBJ2-2|NA|TRBD1|TRBV7-9
TGTGCCAGCAGCTTCACCGGGACAGGGGACACCGGGGAGCTGTTTTTT
CASSFTGTGDTGELFF
>TRBJ1-5|few|NA|TRBV20-1
TGCAGTGCTAGTATCTCTCCAGATAGCAATCAGCCCCAGCATTTT
CSASISPDSNQPQHF
>TRBJ2-6|many|NA|TRBV5-6
TGTGCCAGCAGCCCCGGCTCTGGGGCCAACGTCCTGACTTTC
CASSPGSGANVLTF
>TRBJ2-1|NA|NA|TRBV18
TGTGCCAGCTCACCACAGGTTTACAATGAGCAGTTCTTC
CASSPQVYNEQFF
>TRBJ2-7|few|TRBD2|TRBV20-1
TGCAGTGCTCGGAGTGCGGGAGGGCCGTCCGAGCAGTACTTC
CSARSAGGPSEQYF
>TRBJ2-2|few|TRBD2|TRBV20-1
TGCAGTGCTAGAGCACTAGCGGCGAACACCGGGGAGCTGTTTTTT
CSARALAANTGELFF
>TRBJ2-7|NA|NA|TRBV6-6
TGTGCCAGCAGACCGGACAGTACGGACGAGCAGTACTTC
CASRPDSTDEQYF
>TRBJ1-4|few|TRBD1|TRBV7-2
TGTGCCAGCAGCCAGATACGACAGGGCCTTAATGAAAAACTGTTTTTT
CASSQIRQGLNEKLFF
>TRBJ2-7|NA|NA|TRBV7-2
TGTGCCAGCAGCTTAAACAGGGCCTACGAGCAGTACTTC
CASSLNRAYEQYF
>TRBJ1-5|few|TRBD1|TRBV7-9
TGTGCCAGCAGCTCAACAGGGGGCAGTCAGCCCCAGCATTTT
CASSSTGGSQPQHF
>TRBJ1-4|NA|NA|TRBV5-1
TGCGCCAGCAGCGAGCTCTCAACTAATGAAAAACTGTTTTTT
CASSELSTNEKLFF
>TRBJ1-4|NA|NA|TRBV7-2
TGTGCCAGCAGCTTAGCGAGCAGAGAAAAACTGTTTTTT
CASSLASREKLFF
>TRBJ2-7|NA|TRBD1|TRBV29-1
TGCAGCGTTTGGGACAGCGCAAACTACGAGCAGTACTTC
CSVWDSANYEQYF
>TRBJ2-4|many|NA|TRBV7-2
TGTGCCAGCAGCTTAGGACAGCGTAAAAACATTCAGTACTTC
CASSLGQRKNIQYF
>TRBJ2-6|NA|NA|TRBV7-9
TGTGCCAGCAGCTTGTCTCCTTCTGGGGCCAACGTCCTGACTTTC
CASSLSPSGANVLTF
>TRBJ2-1|medium-sized|NA|TRBV11-2
TGTGCCAGCAGCCTAACCCGCAATGAGCAGTTCTTC
CASSLTRNEQFF
>TRBJ2-5|NA|NA|TRBV6-2/TRBV6-3
TGTGCCAGCAGTTATCCGGAGGGGAGAGAAGAGACCCAGTACTTC
CASSYPEGREETQYF
>TRBJ2-1|many|NA|TRBV16
TGTGCCAGCAGCCAACAGGCTCTGGCAGGCAATGAGCAGTTCTTC
CASSQQALAGNEQFF
>TRBJ2-7|NA|NA|TRBV20-1
TGCAGTGCTAGCGGGATAACCTACGAGCAGTACTTC
CSASGITYEQYF
>TRBJ2-7|NA|NA|TRBV4-1
TGCGCCAGCAGCCGATTTAGCTCCTACGAGCAGTACTTC
CASSRFSSYEQYF
>TRBJ1-1|few|NA|TRBV5-5
TGTGCCAGCAGCCCCACAAGTATGAACACTGAAGCTTTCTTT
CASSPTSMNTEAFF
>TRBJ2-2|NA|NA|TRBV5-6
TGTGCCAGCAGCCGATCTATGTACACCGGGGAGCTGTTTTTT
CASSRSMYTGELFF
>TRBJ2-3|NA|TRBD2|TRBV7-9
TGTGCCAGCAGCCAAACTAGCGGGAGAACAGATACGCAGTATTTT
CASSQTSGRTDTQYF